This T cell receptor (beta chain) was found in a study of T-cell reconstitution after alpha-beta-depleted transplantation in children. The study, taken as a whole, reports: Day-60 TCRbeta diversity that was high in some patients was derived from surviving recipient T cells and thymic progenitors. Expanded graft clones, several hundred of them, were reportedly the source of alpha-beta T cells about two months after transplant. Newly generated T cells supplied most T-cell counts and diversity one year post-transplant.

Unique molecular identifiers were used in preparing the TCRbeta library. Each CDR3 protein gets one entry after TCRdb re-called the PCR reads with MiXCR. The sample holds 140,000 or so distinct CDR3 sequences, 8.5% to 10% seen once. This clonotype was seen many times. The antigen remains unidentified. V shed 2 bases and J shed 3 bases, with 8 bases lying between them. The CDR3 spans 13 residues. Germline CDR1 SNHLY, CDR2 FYNNEI. The sequence derives from a female patient aged 2-15 years who had a stem cell transplant for congenital amegakaryocytic thrombocytopenia, so the T cells may come from the graft donor. The sequencing used PBMCs, mostly from graft donor cells, collected 180 days after TCRalphabeta/CD19-depleted stem cell transplant. The chain combines TRBV2 with TRBJ2-7, with D perhaps matching TRBD1 (6 bases). The CDR3 coding sequence is TGTGCCAGCAGTGAATGGGACAACTACGAGCAGTACTTC. It translates to CASSEWDNYEQYF.